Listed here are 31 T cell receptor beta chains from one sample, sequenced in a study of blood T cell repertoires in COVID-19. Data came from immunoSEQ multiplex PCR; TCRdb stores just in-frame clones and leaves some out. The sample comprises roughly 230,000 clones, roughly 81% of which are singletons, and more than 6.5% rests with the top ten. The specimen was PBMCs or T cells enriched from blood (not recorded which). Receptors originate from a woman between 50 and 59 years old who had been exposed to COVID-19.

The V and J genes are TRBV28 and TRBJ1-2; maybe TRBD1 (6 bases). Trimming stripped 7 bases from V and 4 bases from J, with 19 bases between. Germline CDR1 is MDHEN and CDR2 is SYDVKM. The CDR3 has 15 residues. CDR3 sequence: CASTESRTDFYGYTF. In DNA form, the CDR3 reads TGTGCCAGCACCGAAAGTAGGACAGACTTCTATGGCTACACCTTC.

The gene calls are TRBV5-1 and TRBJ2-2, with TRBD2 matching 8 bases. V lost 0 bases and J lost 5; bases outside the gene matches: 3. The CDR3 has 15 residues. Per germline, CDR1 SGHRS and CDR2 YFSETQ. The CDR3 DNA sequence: TGCGCCAGCAGCTTGGCCGCGGGGGGAACCGGGGAGCTGTTTTTT. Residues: CASSLAAGGTGELFF.

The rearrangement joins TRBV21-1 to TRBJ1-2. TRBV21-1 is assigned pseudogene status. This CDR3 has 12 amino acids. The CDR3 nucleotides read TGTGCCAGCAGCTCTTTTAGCAGTCCCCACACCTTC. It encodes CASSSFSSPHTF.

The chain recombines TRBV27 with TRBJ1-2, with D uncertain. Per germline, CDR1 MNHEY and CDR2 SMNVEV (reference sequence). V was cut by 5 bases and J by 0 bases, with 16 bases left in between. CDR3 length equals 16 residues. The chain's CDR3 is CASSPTASRANYGYTF. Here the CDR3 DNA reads TGTGCCAGCAGTCCTACCGCCTCTAGAGCTAACTATGGCTACACCTTC.

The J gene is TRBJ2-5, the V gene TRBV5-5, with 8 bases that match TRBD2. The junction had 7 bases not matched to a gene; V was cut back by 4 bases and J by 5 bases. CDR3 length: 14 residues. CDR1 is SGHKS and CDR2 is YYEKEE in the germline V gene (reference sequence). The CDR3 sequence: CASSVGTRGETQYF. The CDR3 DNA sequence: TGTGCCAGCAGCGTCGGGACTAGGGGGGAGACCCAGTACTTC.

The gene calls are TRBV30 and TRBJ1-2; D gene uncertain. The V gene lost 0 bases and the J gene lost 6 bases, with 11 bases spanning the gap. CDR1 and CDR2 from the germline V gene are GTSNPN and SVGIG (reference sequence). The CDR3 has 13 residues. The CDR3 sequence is CAWSVNFAHGYTF. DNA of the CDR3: TGTGCCTGGAGTGTTAACTTCGCTCATGGCTACACCTTC.

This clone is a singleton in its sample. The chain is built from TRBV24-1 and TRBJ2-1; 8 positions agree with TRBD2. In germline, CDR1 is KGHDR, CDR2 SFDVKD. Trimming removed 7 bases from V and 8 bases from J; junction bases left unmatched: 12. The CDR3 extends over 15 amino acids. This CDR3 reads CATRASGRLDHEQFF. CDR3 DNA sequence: TGTGCCACCAGGGCTAGCGGGCGGTTAGACCATGAGCAGTTCTTC.

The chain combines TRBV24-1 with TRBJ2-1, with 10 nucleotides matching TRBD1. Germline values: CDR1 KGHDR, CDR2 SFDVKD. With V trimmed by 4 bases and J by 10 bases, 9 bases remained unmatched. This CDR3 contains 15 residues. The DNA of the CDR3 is TGTGCCACCAGTGACCGGACAGGGGGTTTATGGGAGCAGTTCTTC. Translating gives CATSDRTGGLWEQFF.

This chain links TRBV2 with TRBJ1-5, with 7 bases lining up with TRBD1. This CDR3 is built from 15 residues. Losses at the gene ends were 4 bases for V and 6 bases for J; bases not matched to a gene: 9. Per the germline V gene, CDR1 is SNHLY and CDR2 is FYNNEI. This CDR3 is CASSVGQNKGQPQHF. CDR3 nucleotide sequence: TGTGCCAGCAGTGTGGGACAGAACAAGGGTCAGCCCCAGCATTTT.

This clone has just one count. CDR3 bases: TGCGCCAGCAGCCAAGAGGAGCGGACCCAAAATGAAAAACTGTTTTTT. Its protein product is CASSQEERTQNEKLFF. The V call is TRBV4-1, the J call TRBJ1-4; no firm D call. Per the germline V gene, CDR1 is MGHRA and CDR2 is YSYEKL. V was trimmed by 0 bases and J by 5 bases, leaving 13 bases between them. This CDR3 has 16 residues.

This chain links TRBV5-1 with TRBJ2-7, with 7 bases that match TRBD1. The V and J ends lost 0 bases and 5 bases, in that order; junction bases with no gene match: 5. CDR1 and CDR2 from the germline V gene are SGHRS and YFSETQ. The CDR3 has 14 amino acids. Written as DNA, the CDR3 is TGCGCCAGCAGCTTGGCCGACAGGGTCGACGAGCAGTACTTC. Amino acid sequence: CASSLADRVDEQYF.

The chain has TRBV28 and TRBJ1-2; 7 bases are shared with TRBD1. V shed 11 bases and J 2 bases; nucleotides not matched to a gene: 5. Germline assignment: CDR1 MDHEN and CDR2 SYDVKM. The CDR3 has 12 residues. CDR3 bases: TGTGCCGCCGTGACAGGGAACTATGGCTACACCTTC. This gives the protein CAAVTGNYGYTF.

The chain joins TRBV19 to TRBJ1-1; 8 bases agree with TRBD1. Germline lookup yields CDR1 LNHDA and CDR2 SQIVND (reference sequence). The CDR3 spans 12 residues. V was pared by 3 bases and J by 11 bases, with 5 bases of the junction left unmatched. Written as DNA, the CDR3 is TGTGCCAGTAGTATCACAGGGGGAGAGGCTTTCTTT. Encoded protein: CASSITGGEAFF.

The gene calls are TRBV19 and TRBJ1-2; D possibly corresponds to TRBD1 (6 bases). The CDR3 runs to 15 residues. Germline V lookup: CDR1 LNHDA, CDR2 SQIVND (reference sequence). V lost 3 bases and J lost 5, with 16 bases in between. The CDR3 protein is CASSIIQQGGYGYTF. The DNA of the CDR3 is TGTGCCAGTAGTATTATTCAACAGGGCGGGTATGGCTACACCTTC.

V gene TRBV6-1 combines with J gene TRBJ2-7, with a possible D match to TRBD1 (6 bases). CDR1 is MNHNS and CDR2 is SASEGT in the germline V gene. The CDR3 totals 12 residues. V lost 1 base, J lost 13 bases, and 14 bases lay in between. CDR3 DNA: TGTGCCAGCAGTGAAGGGAAACAGGGACGCTACTTC. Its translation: CASSEGKQGRYF.

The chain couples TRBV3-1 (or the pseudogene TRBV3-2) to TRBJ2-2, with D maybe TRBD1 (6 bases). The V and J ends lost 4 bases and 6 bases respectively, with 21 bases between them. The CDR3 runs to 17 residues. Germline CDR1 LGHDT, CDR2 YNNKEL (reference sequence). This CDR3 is CASSRRTANVGAGELFF. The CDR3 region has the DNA TGTGCCAGCAGCCGGCGGACAGCCAATGTGGGGGCCGGGGAGCTGTTTTTT.

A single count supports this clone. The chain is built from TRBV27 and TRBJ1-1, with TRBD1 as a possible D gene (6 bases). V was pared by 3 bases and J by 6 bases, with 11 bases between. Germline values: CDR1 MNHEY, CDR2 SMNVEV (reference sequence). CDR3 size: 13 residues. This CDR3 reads CASSLGGASEAFF. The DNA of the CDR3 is TGTGCCAGCAGTTTGGGGGGGGCTTCTGAAGCTTTCTTT.

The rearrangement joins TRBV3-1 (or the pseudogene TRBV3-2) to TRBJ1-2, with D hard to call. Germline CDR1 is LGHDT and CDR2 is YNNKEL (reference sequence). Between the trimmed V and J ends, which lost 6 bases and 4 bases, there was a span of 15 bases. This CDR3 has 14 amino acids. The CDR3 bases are TGTGCCAGCAGTGGTCCAAGAGGTAGCTATGGCTACACCTTC. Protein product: CASSGPRGSYGYTF.

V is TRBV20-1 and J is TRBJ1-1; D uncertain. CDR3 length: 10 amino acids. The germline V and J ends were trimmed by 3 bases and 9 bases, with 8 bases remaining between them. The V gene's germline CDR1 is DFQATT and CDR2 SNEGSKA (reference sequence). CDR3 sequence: CSARQVKAFF. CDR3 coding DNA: TGCAGTGCTAGGCAGGTTAAAGCTTTCTTT.

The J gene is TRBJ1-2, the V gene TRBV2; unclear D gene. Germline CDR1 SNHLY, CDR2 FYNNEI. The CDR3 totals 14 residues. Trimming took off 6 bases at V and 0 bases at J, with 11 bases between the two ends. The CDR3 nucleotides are TGTGCCAGCAGGTCAGGTCTCCCTAACTATGGCTACACCTTC. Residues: CASRSGLPNYGYTF. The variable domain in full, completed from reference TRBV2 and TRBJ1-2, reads EPEVTQTPSHQVTQMGQEVILRCVPISNHLYFYWYRQILGQKVEFLVSFYNNEISEKSEIFDDQFSVERPDGSNFTLKIRSTKLEDSAMYFCASRSGLPNYGYTFGSGTRLTVV.

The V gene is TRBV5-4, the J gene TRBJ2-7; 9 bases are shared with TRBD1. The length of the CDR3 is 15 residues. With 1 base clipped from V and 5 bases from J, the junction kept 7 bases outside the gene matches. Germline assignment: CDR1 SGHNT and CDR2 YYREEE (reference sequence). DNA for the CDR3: TGTGCCAGCAGCTTGTGGGGACAGGGTTCCGACGAGCAGTACTTC. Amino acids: CASSLWGQGSDEQYF.

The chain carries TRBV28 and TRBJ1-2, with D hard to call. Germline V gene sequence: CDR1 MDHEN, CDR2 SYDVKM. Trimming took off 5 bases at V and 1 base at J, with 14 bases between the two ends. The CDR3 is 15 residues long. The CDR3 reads CASSPVGRLNYGYTF. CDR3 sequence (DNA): TGTGCCAGCAGTCCCGTCGGCCGACTTAACTATGGCTACACCTTC.

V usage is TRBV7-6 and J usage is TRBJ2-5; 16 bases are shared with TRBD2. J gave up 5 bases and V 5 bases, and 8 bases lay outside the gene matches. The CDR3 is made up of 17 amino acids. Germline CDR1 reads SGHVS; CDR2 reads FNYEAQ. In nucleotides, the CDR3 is TGTGCCAGCAGCGCGGGACTAGCGGGGGGGCTTAGCGAGACCCAGTACTTC. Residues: CASSAGLAGGLSETQYF. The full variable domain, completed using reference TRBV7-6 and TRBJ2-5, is GAGVSQSPRYKVTKRGQDVALRCDPISGHVSLYWYRQALGQGPEFLTYFNYEAQQDKSGLPNDRFSAERPEGSISTLTIQRTEQRDSAMYRCASSAGLAGGLSETQYFGPGTRLLVL.

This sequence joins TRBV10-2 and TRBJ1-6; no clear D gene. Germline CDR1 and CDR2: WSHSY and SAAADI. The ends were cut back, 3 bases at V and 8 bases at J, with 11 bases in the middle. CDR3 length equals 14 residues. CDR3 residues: CASSEILGDSPLHF. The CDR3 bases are TGCGCCAGCAGTGAAATTCTCGGGGATTCACCCCTCCACTTT.

The CDR3 DNA reads as TGTGCCAGCAGCCAAGATCGGACAGATACGCAGTATTTT. Translated: CASSQDRTDTQYF. This chain joins TRBV3-1 (or the pseudogene TRBV3-2) and TRBJ2-3; D is undetermined. V was clipped by 0 bases and J by 3 bases, with 4 bases between them. This CDR3 spans 13 amino acids. Germline values: CDR1 LGHDT, CDR2 YNNKEL (reference sequence).

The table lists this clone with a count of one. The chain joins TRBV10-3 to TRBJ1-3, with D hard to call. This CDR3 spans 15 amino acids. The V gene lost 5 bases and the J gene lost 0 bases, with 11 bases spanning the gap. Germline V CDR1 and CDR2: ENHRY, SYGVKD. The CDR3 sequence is CAISRSGTSGNTIYF. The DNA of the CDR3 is TGTGCCATCAGTCGGTCGGGAACCTCTGGAAACACCATATATTTT.

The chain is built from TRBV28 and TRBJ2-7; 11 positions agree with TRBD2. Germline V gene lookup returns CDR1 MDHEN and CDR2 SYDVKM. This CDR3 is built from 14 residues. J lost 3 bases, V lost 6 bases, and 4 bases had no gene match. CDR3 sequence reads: CASSYGTSGYEQYF. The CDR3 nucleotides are TGTGCCAGCAGCTACGGGACTAGCGGCTACGAGCAGTACTTC.

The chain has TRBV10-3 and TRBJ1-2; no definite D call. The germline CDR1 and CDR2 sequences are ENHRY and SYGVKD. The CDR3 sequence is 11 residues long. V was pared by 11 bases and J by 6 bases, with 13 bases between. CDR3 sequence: CAVPKEDGYTF. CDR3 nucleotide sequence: TGTGCCGTCCCCAAGGAGGATGGCTACACCTTC.

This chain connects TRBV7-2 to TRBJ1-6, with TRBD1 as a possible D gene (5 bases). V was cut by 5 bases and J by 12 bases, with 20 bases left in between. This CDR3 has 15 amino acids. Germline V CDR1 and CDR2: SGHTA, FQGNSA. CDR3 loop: CASSPPTGFRGPLHF. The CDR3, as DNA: TGTGCCAGCAGCCCTCCGACGGGCTTTAGGGGACCCCTCCACTTT.

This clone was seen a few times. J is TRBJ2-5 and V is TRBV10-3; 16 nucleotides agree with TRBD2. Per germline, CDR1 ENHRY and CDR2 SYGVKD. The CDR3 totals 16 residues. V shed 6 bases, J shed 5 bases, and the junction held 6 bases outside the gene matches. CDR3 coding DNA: TGTGCCATCAGCATCGCGGGACTAGCGGGGGGGGAGACCCAGTACTTC. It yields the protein CAISIAGLAGGETQYF.

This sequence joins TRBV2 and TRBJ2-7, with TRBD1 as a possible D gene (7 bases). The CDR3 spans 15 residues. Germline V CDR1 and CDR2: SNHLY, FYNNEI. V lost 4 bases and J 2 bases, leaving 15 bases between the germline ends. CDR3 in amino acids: CASSGRTGGPYEQYF. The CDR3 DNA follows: TGTGCCAGCAGTGGCCGGACAGGAGGGCCCTACGAGCAGTACTTC.